Listed below are T cell receptor beta chains from one sample, sequenced in a study of post-analysis software for immune sequencing data. One entry per CDR3 protein results from TCRdb running MiXCR on the PCR reads. Here the sample spans 750,000 to 950,000 distinct CDR3 sequences, around 50% being singletons. Sequencing input: blood. The receptors were sampled from a girl under 18 with multiple sclerosis. Both conserved end residues are part of each CDR3. D genes are given only for firm matches. Clone size appears in some rows only: once, few, many, or a class for an expanded clone.

d_call	v_call	j_call	clone_size	cdr3_nt	cdr3_aa
TRBD2	TRBV29-1	TRBJ2-7	.	TGCAGCGTTACGGGACTACTCCTCTACGAGCAGTACTTC	CSVTGLLLYEQYF
.	TRBV29-1	TRBJ2-7	few	TGCAGCGTTACCACGGTATCCTACGAGCAGTACTTC	CSVTTVSYEQYF
TRBD1	TRBV3-1	TRBJ1-2	once	TGTGCCAGCAGCCAAGGGCACAGGGGGGGCTATGGCTACACCTTC	CASSQGHRGGYGYTF
.	TRBV7-2	TRBJ2-7	few	TGTGCCAGCAGCATTAGTGGCGGATTAACCTACGAGCAGTACTTC	CASSISGGLTYEQYF
.	TRBV9	TRBJ2-7	few	TGTGCCAGCAGCCCCTGGACAACCCCCTACGAGCAGTACTTC	CASSPWTTPYEQYF
.	TRBV11-2	TRBJ2-3	.	TGTGCCAGCAGCTCTACCTTACTCACAGATACGCAGTATTTT	CASSSTLLTDTQYF
.	TRBV20-1	TRBJ1-1	.	TGCAGTGCCCGACTCATAGGCAGGGTGAACACTGAAGCTTTCTTT	CSARLIGRVNTEAFF
.	TRBV20-1	TRBJ2-1	.	TGCAGTGCTCCCTCAGAGGATGCGGGGTTATACAATGAGCAGTTCTTC	CSAPSEDAGLYNEQFF
.	TRBV10-3	TRBJ1-1	.	TGTGCCATCAGTGCCCCGAGGGGGGGGCTCGTCGGTGAAGCTTTCTTT	CAISAPRGGLVGEAFF
.	TRBV29-1	TRBJ2-7	few	TGCAGCGTTGTATGGGGGTTGCTACCCTACGAGCAGTACTTC	CSVVWGLLPYEQYF
.	TRBV20-1	TRBJ2-2	once	TGCAGTGCCCCCCCCCTCGGGACCCCGAACACCGGGGAGCTGTTTTTT	CSAPPLGTPNTGELFF
TRBD2	TRBV10-3	TRBJ2-7	few	TGTGCCATCAGTGAGACACTAGCGCGGGGGACCTACGAGCAGTACTTC	CAISETLARGTYEQYF
TRBD1	TRBV20-1	TRBJ1-3	few	TGCAGTGCTAGTTTACAGGGGGTGGGGAACACCATATATTTT	CSASLQGVGNTIYF
.	TRBV12-3/TRBV12-4	TRBJ2-7	.	TGTGCCGGCAGGCTAGGTTGGGAGCAGTACTTC	CAGRLGWEQYF
TRBD1	TRBV29-1	TRBJ2-7	.	TGCAGCGTCAGACAGGGAACTCCGGGGTTCTACGAGCAGTACTTC	CSVRQGTPGFYEQYF
.	TRBV6-5	TRBJ1-4	.	TGTGCCAGCAGTTACTGGCAGAAGAATGAAAAACTGTTTTTT	CASSYWQKNEKLFF
TRBD1	TRBV2	TRBJ2-7	once	TGTGCCAGCACCACAACCGGGACAGGGTCCTACGAGCAGTACTTC	CASTTTGTGSYEQYF
TRBD1	TRBV5-1	TRBJ2-6	few	TGCGCCAGCAGCCACCAGGGACAGGGCACCTCTGGGGCCAACGTCCTGACTTTC	CASSHQGQGTSGANVLTF
.	TRBV29-1	TRBJ2-5	.	TGCAGCGTTGCAGGGGGGACCCGAGGAGAGACCCAGTACTTC	CSVAGGTRGETQYF
TRBD2	TRBV5-1	TRBJ2-3	few	TGTGCCAGCAGTTTGTCTAGCGGGGGGACAGATACGCAGTATTTT	CASSLSSGGTDTQYF
TRBD1	TRBV15	TRBJ2-1	few	TGTGCCACCAATCAGGGGGAGAGCAATGAGCAGTTCTTC	CATNQGESNEQFF
.	TRBV20-1	TRBJ2-7	few	TGCAGTGCTAGAGTCATCGGCGAGACCTACGAGCAGTACTTC	CSARVIGETYEQYF
TRBD1	TRBV20-1	TRBJ2-7	few	TGCAGTGCTAGCCGGACAGGGGTAGCCTCCTACGAGCAGTACTTC	CSASRTGVASYEQYF
.	TRBV11-2	TRBJ2-7	.	TGTGCCAGCAGCTTAGATTTCGACGGCCCCTACGAGCAGTACTTC	CASSLDFDGPYEQYF
TRBD1	TRBV6-2/TRBV6-3	TRBJ1-5	.	TGTGCCAGCACCCGACAGGGGGGAAGCAATCAGCCCCAGCATTTT	CASTRQGGSNQPQHF
TRBD1	TRBV12-3/TRBV12-4	TRBJ1-1	once	TGTGCCAGCAGTTTAGCGCAGGGGGGCTGGGGGAACACTGAAGCTTTCTTT	CASSLAQGGWGNTEAFF
.	TRBV20-1	TRBJ2-5	.	TGCAGTGCTATTGGTAGCGGCCGCAATTCCAACCAAGAGACCCAGTACTTC	CSAIGSGRNSNQETQYF
.	TRBV5-6	TRBJ1-1	few	TGTGCCAGCAGCTTGGCTGGGGGCGGTGGAGGCACTGAAGCTTTCTTT	CASSLAGGGGGTEAFF
.	TRBV10-3	TRBJ1-2	few	TGTGCCATCACCCGGGACACAAAGAGGGGTGGCTACACCTTC	CAITRDTKRGGYTF
.	TRBV9	TRBJ1-1	.	TGTGCCAGCAGCGCCATGAACTTTGGCCCGAACACTGAAGCTTTCTTT	CASSAMNFGPNTEAFF
.	TRBV5-1	TRBJ2-3	.	TGCGCCAGCAGCTTGGGGCTCCAAAACACAGATACGCAGTATTTT	CASSLGLQNTDTQYF
.	TRBV12-3/TRBV12-4	TRBJ1-2	.	TGTGCCAGCAGGCGGGGGGTTAACTATGGCTACACCTTC	CASRRGVNYGYTF
.	TRBV6-1	TRBJ1-5	.	TGTGCCAGCAGTGAAGACTGGGGACTCCCTAGCAATCAGCCCCAGCATTTT	CASSEDWGLPSNQPQHF
TRBD2	TRBV4-1	TRBJ2-1	.	TGCGCCAGCAGCCAAGCCCTGGAGCGGGGGTCTTACAATGAGCAGTTCTTC	CASSQALERGSYNEQFF
.	TRBV11-2	TRBJ2-3	few	TGTGCCAGCAGTCGACGGACCTCGGGCACAGATACGCAGTATTTT	CASSRRTSGTDTQYF
TRBD1	TRBV29-1	TRBJ1-2	few	TGCAGCGCGCCCGGGGCGGGACAGGGGGCCATACCTTCGCTCTATGGCTACACCTTC	CSAPGAGQGAIPSLYGYTF